The sample holds one count of the clone carrying this TCR beta chain. This entry comes from a study of control samples from healthy donors and cancer patients. CDR3 length: 13 amino acids. V lost 5 bases and J 3 bases, leaving 8 bases between the germline ends. Germline V lookup: CDR1 WNHNN, CDR2 SYGVQD (reference sequence). The table came from immunoSEQ multiplex PCR; TCRdb's copy has only in-frame clones and leaves some out. The sample records around 120,000 clones, approximately 94% being singletons. Sequenced material: blood. This chain uses TRBV10-1 with TRBJ1-5; D is undetermined. This TCR was sampled from a man aged 25-45 years in good health. The CDR3, as DNA: TGCGCCAGCAGTCGGGGTCCCAATCAGCCCCAGCATTTT. It translates to CASSRGPNQPQHF.